This T cell receptor beta chain is from a study of blood T cell repertoires in COVID-19. Study as a whole: PBMCs, B-cell-depleted T cells, or T cells provided the cDNA or gDNA that made up the material.

Study processing details: Scientists estimated how many nucleated cells there were by amplifying reference gene primers. Repertoires were generated with immunoSEQ multiplex PCR, while TCRdb's copy carries only in-frame clones and drops some. The DNA gave D and trimming, while V, J and clone size come from that table. The data show around 270,000 clones, 70% to 90% seen once. Study members were between about 18 and 100 years old and lived in 20 to 30 US regions. The V and J ends lost 0 bases and 4 bases, in that order; junction bases with no gene match: 8. Looked up from germline, CDR1 is KGHSH and CDR2 is LQKENI. This CDR3 is built from 16 residues.

The chain carries TRBV18 and TRBJ2-7; TRBD1 matches at 8 bases. This clonotype was sampled from a woman aged 25-40 years who had recovered from COVID-19. The specimen was PBMCs or T cells enriched from blood (not recorded which). CDR3 coding DNA: TGTGCCAGCTCACCACCGTTGGCAGGGGGCAAGTACGAGCAGTACTTC. Protein product: CASSPPLAGGKYEQYF.